The 9 T cell receptor beta chains given below trace back to one sample, sequenced in a study of T cells after yellow fever vaccination. TCRdb fed the 5' RACE reads into MiXCR, producing one record per CDR3 protein. The sample yields approximately 350,000 distinct CDR3 sequences, 11% seen once. The material was PBMCs, obtained on the day of the first yellow fever vaccination. These receptor sequences come from a man aged 18 to 30 who received the YFV17D yellow fever vaccine.

This clonotype appeared a few times. J is TRBJ2-3 and V is TRBV2, with D perhaps TRBD1 or TRBD2 (5 bases each). CDR1 is SNHLY, CDR2 FYNNEI, per germline. The V gene lost 8 bases and the J gene lost 6 bases, with 21 bases spanning the gap. The CDR3 is made up of 15 amino acids. The CDR3, as DNA: TGTGCCAGCTGCTCCGGGACGAGCATGATGGATACGCAGTATTTT. Encoded protein: CASCSGTSMMDTQYF.

The rearrangement links TRBV11-2 to TRBJ2-3; TRBD2 matches at 7 bases. V trimming: 7 bases; J trimming: 1 base; junction bases outside the gene matches: 8. Germline CDR1 is SGHAT and CDR2 is FQNNGV. CDR3 length equals 15 residues. The CDR3 bases are TGTGCCAGCAACAAAGGGGCGGGGGGCACAGATACGCAGTATTTT. The encoded protein is CASNKGAGGTDTQYF.

This clonotype was seen only a few times. V gene TRBV3-1 combines with J gene TRBJ2-1; TRBD1 might be the D (6 bases). The germline V gene has CDR1 LGHDT and CDR2 YNNKEL (reference sequence). The CDR3 sequence is 16 residues long. V gave up 1 base and J gave up 6 bases, with 16 bases separating them. The CDR3 coding sequence is TGTGCCAGCAGCCAAGGGCCAGGGGTCCGGAGCAATGAGCAGTTCTTC. Amino acid sequence: CASSQGPGVRSNEQFF.

V is TRBV19 and J is TRBJ1-1; D unclear. The germline V gene encodes CDR1 LNHDA and CDR2 SQIVND (reference sequence). CDR3 size: 13 residues. The V gene lost 3 bases and the J gene lost 1 base, with 6 bases spanning the gap. This chain's CDR3 is CASSISKNTEAFF. CDR3 nucleotides: TGTGCCAGTAGTATCAGCAAGAACACTGAAGCTTTCTTT.

The J gene is TRBJ1-5, the V gene TRBV29-1; no definite D call. Trimming shortened V by 4 bases and J by 2 bases, and 15 bases separated the two germline ends. There are 15 residues in the CDR3. Germline-derived CDR1 and CDR2 are SQVTM and ANQGSEA. CDR3 nucleotides: TGCAGCGTTGCCGACGGCTGGCTAGGCAATCAGCCCCAGCATTTT. It codes for CSVADGWLGNQPQHF.

This clonotype was seen only a few times. V gene TRBV4-3 combines with J gene TRBJ1-4, with 8 bases fitting TRBD1. The CDR3 spans 17 residues. J lost 2 bases, V lost 3 bases, and 8 bases had no gene match. Looked up from germline, CDR1 is LGHNA and CDR2 is YSLEER. CDR3 loop: CASSHLDRDRTNEKLFF. The CDR3 nucleotides read TGCGCCAGCAGCCACCTGGACAGGGATCGTACTAATGAAAAACTGTTTTTT.

This rearrangement joins TRBV5-6 to TRBJ2-7; no definite D call. Germline V gene lookup returns CDR1 SGHDT and CDR2 YYEEEE. The CDR3 loop spans 13 amino acids. V lost 3 bases and J 2 bases, leaving 9 bases between the germline ends. The CDR3: CASSSQIPYEQYF. DNA for the CDR3: TGTGCCAGCAGCTCGCAGATTCCCTACGAGCAGTACTTC.

This clonotype was seen a few times. The chain links TRBV18 to TRBJ2-7, with 7 bases identical to TRBD1. Germline CDR1 is KGHSH and CDR2 is LQKENI. The CDR3 has 13 residues. V was pared by 9 bases and J by 1 base, with 6 bases of the junction left unmatched. CDR3 protein: CASDSGQSYEQYF. CDR3 coding DNA: TGTGCCAGTGACTCGGGACAGTCCTACGAGCAGTACTTC.

This clonotype has just a few counts. The J gene is TRBJ1-4, the V gene TRBV7-8; D gene ambiguous. Deletions cut 3 bases from V and 8 bases from J, with 10 bases between. The germline V gene encodes CDR1 SGHVS and CDR2 FQNEAQ. The CDR3 totals 13 residues. This chain's CDR3 is CASSFGEAEKLFF. CDR3 bases: TGTGCCAGCAGCTTCGGGGAGGCCGAAAAACTGTTTTTT.